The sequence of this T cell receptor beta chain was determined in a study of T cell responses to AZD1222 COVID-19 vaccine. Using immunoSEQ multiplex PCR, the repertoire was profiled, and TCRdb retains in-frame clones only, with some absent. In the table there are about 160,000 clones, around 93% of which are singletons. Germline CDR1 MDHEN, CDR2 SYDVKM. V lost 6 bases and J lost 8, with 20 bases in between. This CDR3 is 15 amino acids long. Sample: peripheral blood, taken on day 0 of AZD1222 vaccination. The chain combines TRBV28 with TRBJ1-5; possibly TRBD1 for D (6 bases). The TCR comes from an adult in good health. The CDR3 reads CASRDPGTRIKPQHF. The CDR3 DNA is TGTGCCAGCAGAGATCCCGGGACACGGATCAAGCCCCAGCATTTT.